The 2 T cell receptor beta chains presented below share a single source sample, sequenced in a study of blood T cell repertoires in COVID-19. The table came from immunoSEQ multiplex PCR; TCRdb's copy has only in-frame clones and leaves some out. Of about 15,000 clones listed, roughly 89% are singletons. The sequenced sample consisted of peripheral blood. Receptors originate from an elderly woman with COVID-19, enrolled during active disease.

The V gene is TRBV28, the J gene TRBJ2-7, with TRBD1 matching over 10 bases. CDR3 length equals 13 residues. The germline V gene encodes CDR1 MDHEN and CDR2 SYDVKM. V was clipped by 8 bases and J by 4 bases; unmatched bases: 5. The CDR3 reads CASYRQGAYEQYF. In DNA form, the CDR3 reads TGTGCCAGCTACCGACAGGGGGCTTACGAGCAGTACTTC.

The chain carries TRBV7-2 and TRBJ1-5; perhaps TRBD1 as D (6 bases). The germline V gene has CDR1 SGHTA and CDR2 FQGNSA. This CDR3 comprises 14 residues. Trimming took 5 bases from V and 2 from J, leaving 10 bases between them. For the CDR3, the DNA is TGTGCCAGCAGCGCCTCAGGGGGCAATCAGCCCCAGCATTTT. The encoded protein is CASSASGGNQPQHF.